Following are 8 T cell receptor beta chains from one sample sequenced in a study of vaccination and CD4 T cells after COVID-19 (dated by TCRdb to 2021 to 2024). The treatment or condition tag for this specimen amounts to: approximately 11-day PBMC culture with coronavirus spike peptide pools or control peptides (ViraFEST assay). No antigens are known for them. Libraries were prepared through PCR. Sequencing took place on an Illumina iSeq 100. DNA from cultured CD4+ T cells was subjected to TCR sequencing with the Oncomine TCR Beta short-read assay at the Johns Hopkins FTIC core. Through fastp at Q25 and MiXCR, TCRdb rebuilt clones from the public reads, retaining in-frame beta chains. Identical CDR3 protein sequences are pooled into one entry, listed with their most common genes and DNA. Present in this sample are about 25,000 distinct CDR3 sequences, approximately 39% of which were seen just once. The top ten constitute 7.2% of the sample.

What was sequenced was CD4+ T cells from blood, cultured in vitro. The receptors derive from a human donor who had recovered from COVID-19.

This clonotype occurred once. The gene calls are TRBV6-2 or TRBV6-3 and TRBJ1-4; D not certain. V was trimmed by 0 bases and J by 8 bases, leaving 7 bases between them. The CDR3 runs to 13 residues. Looked up from germline, CDR1 is MNHEY and CDR2 is SVGEGT. This chain's CDR3 is CASSYSGKEKLFF. The CDR3 nucleotides are TGTGCCAGCAGTTACTCGGGCAAGGAAAAACTGTTTTTT.

Only a few counts were recorded for this clonotype. The chain combines TRBV6-1 with TRBJ1-2, with D hard to call. The CDR3 has 15 residues. CDR1 MNHNS and CDR2 SASEGT come from the germline V gene. Trimming left V 2 bases short and J 5 bases short, with 15 bases between. CDR3 in amino acids: CASSEPGSVWYGYTF. Here the CDR3 DNA reads TGTGCCAGCAGTGAACCCGGTTCAGTGTGGTATGGCTACACCTTC.

This clonotype was seen just once. This CDR3 is missing its conserved last phenylalanine or tryptophan, likely due to a read error. The rearrangement joins TRBV6-1 to TRBJ1-1, with D uncertain. This CDR3 region has 13 residues. V lost 6 bases, J lost 2 bases, and 10 bases lay in between. The germline CDR1 and CDR2 sequences are MNHNS and SASEGT. CDR3 protein: CASSVTVNTEAFS. The CDR3 DNA sequence: TGTGCCAGCAGCGTGACTGTAAACACTGAAGCTTTCTCT.

This chain joins TRBV6-2 or TRBV6-3 and TRBJ2-3; 7 bases fit TRBD1. CDR1 is MNHEY and CDR2 is SVGEGT in the germline V gene. The CDR3 extends over 15 amino acids. The V segment lost 6 bases and the J segment 4 bases; nucleotides outside the gene matches: 10. CDR3 sequence (DNA): TGTGCCAGCAGCCCTCCTAGGGGGCTCGCAGATACGCAGTATTTT. Protein product: CASSPPRGLADTQYF.

This clonotype was seen a handful of times. V gene TRBV6-1 combines with J gene TRBJ2-7; D gene uncertain. The V end lost 6 bases, the J end lost 4 bases, and 16 bases lay between the germline ends. Germline CDR1 is MNHNS and CDR2 is SASEGT. The CDR3 is 14 residues long. CDR3 region: CASSKESGPYEQYF. The CDR3 DNA reads as TGTGCCAGCAGCAAGGAATCTGGGCCTTACGAGCAGTACTTC.

V gene TRBV7-2 combines with J gene TRBJ1-3; no reliable D call. The germline gives CDR1 SGHTA, CDR2 FQGNSA. V lost 1 base and J 2 bases, leaving 9 bases between the germline ends. This CDR3 is built from 15 residues. The CDR3 nucleotides read TGTGCCAGCAGCTTAGTGGCAGGACCTGGAAACACCATATATTTT. Translating gives CASSLVAGPGNTIYF.

This rearrangement joins TRBV7-9 to TRBJ2-4; D unclear. Trimming pared 8 bases from V and 7 bases from J, leaving 9 bases between. CDR3 length: 11 amino acids. Germline V gene sequence: CDR1 SEHNR, CDR2 FQNEAQ (reference sequence). The CDR3 DNA reads TGTGCCAGCTCGGGTTCGAACATTCAGTACTTC. Amino acids: CASSGSNIQYF.

This clonotype has more than one count but fewer than ten. The chain is built from TRBV28 and TRBJ2-2; D unresolved. V lost 7 bases, J lost 1 base, and 7 bases lay in between. CDR1 and CDR2 (germline): MDHEN, SYDVKM. CDR3 size: 13 residues. CDR3 amino acids: CASIQGNTGELFF. The CDR3 DNA reads TGTGCCAGCATACAAGGGAACACCGGGGAGCTGTTTTTT.